The 2 T cell receptor beta chains in this list originate from one sample, sequenced in a study of T cells in Graves' hyperthyroidism and ophthalmopathy. Amplification yielded TCR beta CDR3 regions, with RNA transcripts as the source. The primer set for the first-round RT-PCR of the TCR CDR3 was HTBI. TCRdb independently ran MiXCR on the multiplex PCR reads; one entry per CDR3 protein. The sample records a few hundred thousand distinct CDR3 sequences, around 13% being singletons. The sequenced sample was blood. The receptors stem from a woman aged 35 to 49 with Graves' hyperthyroidism.

This clonotype occurred a few times. The J gene is TRBJ2-4, the V gene TRBV28; D perhaps matches TRBD2 (5 bases). V was trimmed by 4 bases and J by 1 base, leaving 14 bases between them. The germline V gene has CDR1 MDHEN and CDR2 SYDVKM. CDR3 length equals 16 residues. CDR3 protein: CASSSGESGAKNIQYF. The CDR3 bases are TGTGCCAGCAGTTCCGGGGAGAGTGGGGCCAAAAACATTCAGTACTTC.

This clonotype appeared a few times. V and J are TRBV27 and TRBJ2-1, with 7 bases identical to TRBD2. The germline V gene encodes CDR1 MNHEY and CDR2 SMNVEV (reference sequence). The CDR3 loop spans 12 amino acids. V lost 7 bases and J lost 7; bases outside the gene matches: 4. CDR3 region: CASNNGGNEQFF. The CDR3 DNA follows: TGTGCCAGCAACAACGGGGGGAATGAGCAGTTCTTC.